The 2 T cell receptor beta chains given below trace back to one sample, sequenced in a study of T cells in Graves' hyperthyroidism and ophthalmopathy. It was RNA transcripts that yielded the amplified TCR beta CDR3 regions. During a first-round RT-PCR of the TCR CDR3, the HTBI primer set was used. Each CDR3 protein gets one entry after TCRdb re-called the multiplex PCR reads with MiXCR. Here the sample spans more than 500,000 distinct CDR3 sequences, roughly 15% being singletons. Material: blood. The receptors originated from a woman aged 25 to 39 with Graves' ophthalmopathy.

This clonotype was found many times. The V and J genes are TRBV11-3 and TRBJ2-5; D uncertain. The CDR3 covers 14 residues. The ends were cut back, 5 bases at V and 5 bases at J, with 15 bases in the middle. Germline V gene data show CDR1 as SGHNT and CDR2 as YENEEA. Here the CDR3 reads CASSPNWATETQYF. DNA for the CDR3: TGTGCCAGCAGCCCTAATTGGGCCACGGAGACCCAGTACTTC.

This clonotype was recorded many times. The chain combines TRBV6-2 or TRBV6-3 with TRBJ2-4, with D hard to call. The length of the CDR3 is 11 residues. V lost 4 bases to trimming and J lost 7 bases, with 5 bases between them. Looked up from germline, CDR1 is MNHEY and CDR2 is SVGEGT. The CDR3 loop is CASSLGNIQYF. The DNA for the CDR3 is TGTGCCAGCAGTTTGGGGAACATTCAGTACTTC.